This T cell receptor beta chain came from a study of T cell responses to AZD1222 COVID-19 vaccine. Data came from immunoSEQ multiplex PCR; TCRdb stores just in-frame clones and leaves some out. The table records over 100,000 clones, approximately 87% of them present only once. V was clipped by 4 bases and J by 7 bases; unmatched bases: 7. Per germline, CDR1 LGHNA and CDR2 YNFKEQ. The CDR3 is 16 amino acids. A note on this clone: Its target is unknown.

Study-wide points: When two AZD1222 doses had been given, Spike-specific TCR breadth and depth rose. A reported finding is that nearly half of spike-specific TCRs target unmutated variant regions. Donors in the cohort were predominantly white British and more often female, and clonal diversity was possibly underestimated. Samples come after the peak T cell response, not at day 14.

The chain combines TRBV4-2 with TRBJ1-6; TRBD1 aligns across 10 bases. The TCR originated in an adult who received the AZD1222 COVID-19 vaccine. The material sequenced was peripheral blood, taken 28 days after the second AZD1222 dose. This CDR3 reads CASSRDRGLRNSPLHF. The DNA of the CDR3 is TGTGCCAGCAGCCGAGACAGGGGGCTACGGAATTCACCCCTCCACTTT.